Below, 3 T cell receptor beta chains from the same sample are listed, as sequenced in a study of T-cell memory formation after mild COVID-19. TCRdb passed the 5' RACE reads through MiXCR, listing each CDR3 protein once. The table has hundreds of thousands of distinct CDR3 sequences, approximately 24% seen once. Sequencing was carried out using PBMCs or a T cell subset sorted from them (not recorded which). The source is an adult woman who had mild COVID-19 (a few samples of this study predate the infection). Cell type and time point are not known.

This chain links TRBV10-3 with TRBJ2-2; 7 nucleotides match TRBD1. The CDR3 contains 12 residues. V gave up 9 bases and J gave up 6 bases; unmatched junction bases: 4. Germline CDR1 and CDR2: ENHRY and SYGVKD. In nucleotides, the CDR3 is TGTGCCATGAAGGGGGCAGCCGGGGAGCTGTTTTTT. This gives the protein CAMKGAAGELFF.

The chain recombines TRBV5-5 with TRBJ1-1; no clear D. V was shortened by 0 bases and J by 5 bases, with 14 bases between the two germline ends. Germline V gene sequence: CDR1 SGHKS, CDR2 YYEKEE (reference sequence). This CDR3 has 15 residues. The CDR3 sequence: CASSLEGLASTEAFF. CDR3 bases: TGTGCCAGCAGCTTGGAAGGCCTTGCGTCGACTGAAGCTTTCTTT.

The chain links TRBV9 to TRBJ2-5; no definite D call. Germline assignment: CDR1 SGDLS and CDR2 YYNGEE. Trimming shortened V by 2 bases and J by 5 bases, and 10 bases separated the two germline ends. This CDR3 comprises 13 residues. The CDR3 loop is CASSVRSGETQYF. CDR3 sequence (DNA): TGTGCCAGCAGCGTTAGATCGGGCGAGACCCAGTACTTC.